This T cell receptor beta chain came from a study of human T cells and chemical hapten exposure. Whole-study context: There were weekly diphenylcyclopropenone doses to the scalp for patients throughout the approximately 25-week study.

Note on this clonotype: What it recognizes is unknown.

During construction of the library, unique molecular identifiers were attached to individual cDNA molecules for quantitative, reproducible TCR counting. One entry per CDR3 protein results from TCRdb running MiXCR on the RACE reads. The sample holds about 190,000 distinct CDR3 sequences; under 25% are singletons and the top ten take 2.5%. General study points: The study found expanded TCRs formed significantly more large CDR3 similarity clusters than controls. A positive correlation with patch test score was shown by PT1 expanded TCR counts.

Germline-derived CDR1 and CDR2 are SGDLS and YYNGEE. The CDR3 is made up of 13 amino acids. V was trimmed by 3 bases and J by 0 bases, leaving 6 bases between them. The time point here: patch test 3, about 24 weeks after DPC sensitization. Treatment denoted: therapeutic diphenylcyclopropenone sensitization with weekly scalp DPC. The receptor's source is a woman aged 40 to 50 with alopecia areata. Some clones in this sample may be carry-over from other donors' samples. Sequenced material: whole blood, taken in connection with sensitization to the hapten diphenylcyclopropenone (DPC). The rearrangement links TRBV9 to TRBJ1-1; tentative D call: TRBD1 (6 bases). This CDR3 reads CASSGTVNTEAFF. The CDR3 bases are TGTGCCAGCAGCGGGACAGTGAACACTGAAGCTTTCTTT.